This T cell receptor beta chain was sequenced in a study of breast tumors, draining lymph nodes, adjacent tissues. Study-level findings and limits: Findings are consistent with lymph node origin and intratumoral expansion of most tumor T cells. Tumor T cell lymph node origin was a supported hypothesis, not proven. Luminal-like breast cancer showed significantly higher tumor–nontumor repertoire similarity than basal-like.

MiXCR, run by TCRdb on the multiplex PCR reads, gives a single entry per CDR3 protein. The sample consists of some 85,000 distinct CDR3 sequences, roughly 28% of them appearing once. Breast cancer patients provided tissue from their axillary draining lymph nodes. This clonotype has more than one count but fewer than ten. Its antigen is not known. This could be a read error, since a much larger clone is one nucleotide away. Given the absence of the conserved phenylalanine or tryptophan at the CDR3 end, a read error is likely. Sequenced material: axillary lymph node tissue. The source is a female donor with breast cancer. Some clones in this sample may be carry-over from other donors' samples.

The CDR3 protein is CASSRTGTSNEQFL. CDR3 nucleotides: TGTGCCAGCAGCCGCACCGGGACTAGCAATGAGCAGTTCCTC. The chain recombines TRBV7-3 with TRBJ2-1; 8 bases line up with TRBD2. The CDR3 has 14 residues. Trimming cost V 5 bases and J 6 bases; bases outside gene matches: 6. Germline CDR1 SGHTA, CDR2 FQGTGA.